This T cell receptor beta chain stems from a study of shared clonotypes between healthy human individuals. V was pared by 5 bases and J by 0 bases, with 11 bases between. Germline CDR1 and CDR2: SNHLY and FYNNEI. The CDR3 sequence is 15 residues long. Deep was the level at which the assay was run. The method was immunoSEQ multiplex PCR; TCRdb's version includes in-frame clones alone and lacks a portion of them. This table holds millions of clones, 95% found once. This chain links TRBV2 with TRBJ1-5; no firm D call. The TCR comes from a man aged 18 to 29 in good health. Sequencing was carried out using naive CD4+ T cells sorted from blood. Subset of the sample: CD45RA+ positively selected. This chain's CDR3 is CASSLQLNSNQPQHF. CDR3 sequence (DNA): TGTGCCAGCAGTTTACAGCTTAATAGCAATCAGCCCCAGCATTTT. Complete variable domain (other parts from reference TRBV2 and TRBJ1-5): EPEVTQTPSHQVTQMGQEVILRCVPISNHLYFYWYRQILGQKVEFLVSFYNNEISEKSEIFDDQFSVERPDGSNFTLKIRSTKLEDSAMYFCASSLQLNSNQPQHFGDGTRLSIL.